The T cell receptor (beta chain) described here comes from a study of T-cell memory formation after mild COVID-19. Constant-segment primers served in 5'RACE that generated TCR alpha and TCR beta cDNA libraries bearing sample barcodes and UMIs. One entry per CDR3 protein results from TCRdb running MiXCR on the 5' RACE reads. This sample has about 600,000 distinct CDR3 sequences, with about 20% found just once. The CDR3 has 11 amino acids. The V end was cut by 7 bases, the J end by 6 bases, with 13 bases between. Germline CDR1 reads SQVTM; CDR2 reads ANQGSEA. Regarding this clonotype: Its antigen remains unidentified.

Overall study results and limits: Cross-reactive memory seemingly joined, as some responding clones were found in pre-infection memory.

Sequenced: PBMCs or a T cell subset sorted from them (not recorded which). The J gene is TRBJ2-7, the V gene TRBV29-1, with unresolved D. The source is an adult woman who had mild COVID-19 (a few samples of this study predate the infection). Cell type and time point are not known. The CDR3 region has the DNA TGCAGCGCCGCTTATGGCGGCGAGCAGTACTTC. It translates to CSAAYGGEQYF.